These 23 T cell receptor beta chains were all obtained from the same sample, sequenced in a study of spatial heterogeneity in lung cancer. Indicated time point: blood at routine non-recurrence follow-up after resection. Via MiXCR, TCRdb re-called the 5' RACE reads, giving one row per CDR3 protein. The data hold about 43,000 distinct CDR3 sequences, with 20% to 25% observed a single time. Material: PBMCs, obtained at follow-up. The receptor set was obtained from a female donor with early-stage non-small cell lung cancer.

The chain recombines TRBV5-5 with TRBJ2-5; D is unresolved. Trimming left V 0 bases short and J 7 bases short, with 7 bases between. The V gene's germline CDR1 is SGHKS and CDR2 YYEKEE (reference sequence). The CDR3 length is 12 residues. CDR3 coding DNA: TGTGCCAGCAGCTTGGCCGACGGGACCCAGTACTTC. Protein product: CASSLADGTQYF.

The chain combines TRBV6-2 or TRBV6-3 with TRBJ2-5; the D gene is possibly TRBD2 (6 bases). The CDR3 totals 16 residues. Trimming cost V 5 bases and J 7 bases, with 23 bases left between them. The V gene's germline CDR1 is MNHEY and CDR2 SVGEGT. CDR3 in DNA: TGTGCCAGCAGTCCACGCGGAGGGACGCCCGATGGGACCCAGTACTTC. It specifies CASSPRGGTPDGTQYF.

This clonotype has a handful of counts. The chain recombines TRBV19 with TRBJ2-5; tentative D call: TRBD2 (5 bases). Germline CDR1 reads LNHDA; CDR2 reads SQIVND (reference sequence). Trimming pared 5 bases from V and 5 bases from J, leaving 15 bases between. This CDR3 spans 14 amino acids. CDR3 bases: TGTGCCAGTAGTCTACAGCGGAGAGGGGAGACCCAGTACTTC. It specifies CASSLQRRGETQYF.

This clonotype was counted at least ten times. The germline gene is not matched at one end of the junction; a read error may be the cause. V is TRBV7-7 and J is TRBJ2-5; 9 bases are a match to TRBD1. Germline V gives CDR1 SSHAT, CDR2 FNYEAQ (reference sequence). This CDR3 has 15 amino acids. CDR3 region: CASSLGQGLGETQYF. In DNA, the CDR3 is TGTGCTAGCAGCTTAGGACAGGGGCTCGGAGAGACCCAGTACTTC.

The sample holds many counts of this clonotype. The rearrangement links TRBV2 to TRBJ2-1; D might be TRBD2 (6 bases). The V gene lost 1 base and the J gene lost 4 bases, with 8 bases spanning the gap. The CDR3 loop spans 14 amino acids. CDR1 and CDR2 from the germline V gene are SNHLY and FYNNEI. In DNA, the CDR3 is TGTGCCAGCAGTGAAGGGGGAGGTTACAATGAGCAGTTCTTC. The encoded protein is CASSEGGGYNEQFF.

This clonotype was observed a few times. V is TRBV10-2 and J is TRBJ1-1; TRBD1 might be the D (6 bases). V lost 3 bases and J 1 base, leaving 12 bases between the germline ends. CDR3 length equals 15 residues. Looked up from germline, CDR1 is WSHSY and CDR2 is SAAADI. CDR3 residues: CASSDPPTGNTEAFF. CDR3 DNA: TGCGCCAGCAGTGACCCACCGACAGGGAACACTGAAGCTTTCTTT.

The gene calls are TRBV10-1 and TRBJ2-3; 10 nucleotides line up with TRBD2. Germline trimming cut 2 bases from V and 3 bases from J; bases unmatched to any gene: 5. Germline V gene lookup returns CDR1 WNHNN and CDR2 SYGVQD (reference sequence). CDR3 length: 16 amino acids. Here the CDR3 DNA reads TGCGCCAGCAGTGAGGGTAGCGGGGGGCTTACAGATACGCAGTATTTT. It specifies CASSEGSGGLTDTQYF.

The table lists this clonotype with many counts. This chain links TRBV2 with TRBJ2-1; tentative D call: TRBD2 (6 bases). Germline CDR1 and CDR2: SNHLY and FYNNEI. Between the trimmed V and J ends, which lost 6 bases and 4 bases, there was a span of 10 bases. This CDR3 region has 13 residues. The CDR3 DNA follows: TGTGCCAGCAGGGGGGGACCTTACAATGAGCAGTTCTTC. This gives the protein CASRGGPYNEQFF.

This rearrangement joins TRBV5-1 to TRBJ1-6; 9 nucleotides align to TRBD1. V was clipped by 4 bases and J by 8 bases; unmatched bases: 4. Germline-derived CDR1 and CDR2 are SGHRS and YFSETQ. This CDR3 comprises 14 residues. The CDR3 DNA follows: TGCGCCAGCAGCGTCGACAGGGGGGATTCACCCCTCCACTTT. It translates to CASSVDRGDSPLHF.

Within the sample, this clonotype is medium-sized. This chain uses TRBV2 with TRBJ2-1; maybe TRBD2 (5 bases). The CDR3 covers 9 residues. From germline, CDR1 is SNHLY and CDR2 FYNNEI. V shed 8 bases and J shed 9 bases, with 5 bases lying between them. The CDR3 sequence: CASGGEQFF. DNA of the CDR3: TGTGCCAGCGGAGGTGAGCAGTTCTTC.

This clonotype was seen many times. V usage is TRBV18 and J usage is TRBJ2-7; D possibly corresponds to TRBD2 (6 bases). Trimming took off 1 base at V and 0 bases at J, with 13 bases between the two ends. The CDR3 length is 16 residues. Germline values: CDR1 KGHSH, CDR2 LQKENI. CDR3 DNA sequence: TGTGCCAGCTCACCACAAGGAGCGGGCTCCTCCTACGAGCAGTACTTC. Amino acids: CASSPQGAGSSYEQYF.

The chain carries TRBV7-9 and TRBJ2-2, with 8 bases fitting TRBD2. CDR3 size: 14 residues. Germline values: CDR1 SEHNR, CDR2 FQNEAQ (reference sequence). The trim removed 10 bases at V and 2 bases at J, leaving 6 bases unmatched. The CDR3 DNA reads as TGTGCCAACCGACTAGCGCACAACACCGGGGAGCTGTTTTTT. Amino acids: CANRLAHNTGELFF.

This clonotype was picked up a small number of times. This chain links TRBV20-1 with TRBJ1-6, with D perhaps matching TRBD1 (6 bases). Germline CDR1 reads DFQATT; CDR2 reads SNEGSKA (reference sequence). The CDR3 loop spans 14 amino acids. V was shortened by 0 bases and J by 7 bases, with 10 bases between the two germline ends. Here the CDR3 reads CSAREGGRNSPLHF. In nucleotides, the CDR3 is TGCAGTGCTAGAGAAGGGGGTCGGAATTCACCCCTCCACTTT.

This clonotype showed up just a few times. The chain carries TRBV5-1 and TRBJ2-3, with TRBD2 identical over 8 bases. Trimming cost V 0 bases and J 2 bases; bases outside gene matches: 8. The CDR3 is made up of 17 amino acids. Germline CDR1 reads SGHRS; CDR2 reads YFSETQ. The CDR3 nucleotides are TGCGCCAGCAGCTTGGGCGGGGGGTTCCCCCTCACAGATACGCAGTATTTT. It codes for CASSLGGGFPLTDTQYF.

This clonotype has a count of ten or more. This chain connects TRBV27 to TRBJ2-5; 8 nucleotides match TRBD2. Per the germline V gene, CDR1 is MNHEY and CDR2 is SMNVEV (reference sequence). V trimming: 6 bases; J trimming: 1 base; junction bases outside the gene matches: 1. The CDR3 is 13 residues long. Here the CDR3 reads CASRRGVQETQYF. CDR3 DNA sequence: TGTGCCAGCAGGCGGGGGGTCCAAGAGACCCAGTACTTC.

This clonotype was recorded many times. The V call is TRBV9, the J call TRBJ2-5; D may be TRBD2 (6 bases). The V end lost 3 bases, the J end lost 5 bases, and 8 bases lay between the germline ends. Germline CDR1 SGDLS, CDR2 YYNGEE. The CDR3 totals 12 residues. The CDR3 loop reads CASSAGGETQYF. In nucleotides, the CDR3 is TGTGCCAGCAGCGCCGGAGGGGAGACCCAGTACTTC.

This clonotype was counted many times. The chain joins TRBV6-2 or TRBV6-3 to TRBJ2-3; D might be TRBD1 (5 bases). Trimming took 4 bases from V and 5 from J, leaving 13 bases between them. The CDR3 is made up of 14 amino acids. CDR1 and CDR2 (germline): MNHEY, SVGEGT. The CDR3 is CASSFSQVGDTQYF. The CDR3 DNA follows: TGTGCCAGCAGTTTTTCACAGGTGGGAGATACGCAGTATTTT.

This clonotype has only a few counts. This sequence joins TRBV6-6 and TRBJ2-2; D is perhaps TRBD2 (6 bases). This CDR3 comprises 16 residues. The germline V gene encodes CDR1 MNHNY and CDR2 SVGAGI (reference sequence). V lost 5 bases, J lost 3 bases, and 16 bases lay in between. CDR3 sequence: CASSPWGDSHTGELFF. The CDR3 coding sequence is TGTGCCAGCAGTCCGTGGGGGGACTCGCACACCGGGGAGCTGTTTTTT.

Here the CDR3 reads CSAAPGTGNTIYF. CDR3 bases: TGCAGTGCCGCACCAGGGACGGGAAACACCATATATTTT. J is TRBJ1-3 and V is TRBV20-1; possibly TRBD1 for D (5 bases). CDR1 DFQATT and CDR2 SNEGSKA come from the germline V gene (reference sequence). This CDR3 is 13 amino acids long. The germline V and J ends were trimmed by 6 bases and 4 bases, with 13 bases remaining between them.

This clonotype has ten or more counts. This CDR3 is CASSLDRVNEQFF. In nucleotides, the CDR3 is TGTGCCAGCAGCTTGGATAGGGTCAATGAGCAGTTCTTC. The J gene is TRBJ2-1, the V gene TRBV5-6; the D is unclear. V dropped 0 bases and J dropped 6 bases, with 7 bases sitting between them. Germline CDR1 SGHDT, CDR2 YYEEEE. This CDR3 is built from 13 residues.

The V call is TRBV4-1, the J call TRBJ1-2, with TRBD1 matching 7 bases. The CDR3 spans 14 residues. V lost 3 bases and J lost 6; bases outside the gene matches: 7. Germline values: CDR1 MGHRA, CDR2 YSYEKL. Here the CDR3 reads CASSHRQGRDGYTF. As DNA, the CDR3 is TGCGCCAGCAGCCACCGACAGGGACGGGATGGCTACACCTTC.

This clonotype was counted many times. The J gene is TRBJ2-1, the V gene TRBV20-1, with D perhaps matching TRBD1 (6 bases). The CDR3 has 15 amino acids. V dropped 4 bases and J dropped 0 bases, with 13 bases sitting between them. In germline, CDR1 is DFQATT, CDR2 SNEGSKA (reference sequence). The CDR3 bases are TGCAGTGCTACCCCCGGACAGCGCTCCTACAATGAGCAGTTCTTC. Translation: CSATPGQRSYNEQFF.

This clonotype has just a few counts. CDR3 in amino acids: CASSLVGRGETQYF. CDR3 nucleotide sequence: TGTGCCAGCAGCTTAGTAGGTAGGGGAGAGACCCAGTACTTC. This chain uses TRBV7-9 with TRBJ2-5, with D possibly TRBD1 on 5 matching bases. The germline V gene encodes CDR1 SEHNR and CDR2 FQNEAQ (reference sequence). The CDR3 totals 14 residues. V lost 1 base to trimming and J lost 4 bases, with 10 bases between them.